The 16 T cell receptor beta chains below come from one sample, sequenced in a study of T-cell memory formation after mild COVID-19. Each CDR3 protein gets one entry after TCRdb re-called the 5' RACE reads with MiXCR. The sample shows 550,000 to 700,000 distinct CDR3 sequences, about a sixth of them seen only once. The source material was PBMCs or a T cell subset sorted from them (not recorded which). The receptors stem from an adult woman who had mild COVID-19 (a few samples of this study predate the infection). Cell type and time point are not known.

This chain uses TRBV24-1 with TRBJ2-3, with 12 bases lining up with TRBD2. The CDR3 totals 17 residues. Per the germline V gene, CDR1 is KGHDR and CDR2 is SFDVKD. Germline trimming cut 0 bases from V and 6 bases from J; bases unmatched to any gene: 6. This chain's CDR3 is CATSDLETSGSPDTQYF. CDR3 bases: TGTGCCACCAGTGATTTGGAGACTAGCGGGAGCCCGGATACGCAGTATTTT.

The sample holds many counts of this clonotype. CDR3 region: CASSGGGLAGVGADTQYF. The CDR3 DNA sequence: TGCGCCAGCAGCGGCGGGGGACTAGCGGGAGTTGGGGCAGATACGCAGTATTTT. This sequence joins TRBV5-1 and TRBJ2-3; 14 bases line up with TRBD2. The CDR3 covers 18 residues. V shed 4 bases, J shed 4 bases, and the junction held 11 bases outside the gene matches. Germline loops: CDR1 SGHRS, CDR2 YFSETQ.

CDR3 sequence: CASSQELDHAAYQPQHF. Here the CDR3 DNA reads TGTGCCAGCAGCCAAGAATTGGACCATGCTGCCTATCAGCCCCAGCATTTT. The V gene is TRBV4-2, the J gene TRBJ1-5; D not resolved. Germline V gene data show CDR1 as LGHNA and CDR2 as YNFKEQ. The CDR3 is 17 amino acids. Trimming took off 0 bases at V and 5 bases at J, with 17 bases between the two ends.

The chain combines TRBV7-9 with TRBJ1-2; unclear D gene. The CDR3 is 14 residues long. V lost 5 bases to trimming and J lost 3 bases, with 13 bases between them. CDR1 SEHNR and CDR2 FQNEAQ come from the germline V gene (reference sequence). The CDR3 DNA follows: TGTGCCAGCAGCCACTCGGGCCTAGACTATGGCTACACCTTC. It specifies CASSHSGLDYGYTF.

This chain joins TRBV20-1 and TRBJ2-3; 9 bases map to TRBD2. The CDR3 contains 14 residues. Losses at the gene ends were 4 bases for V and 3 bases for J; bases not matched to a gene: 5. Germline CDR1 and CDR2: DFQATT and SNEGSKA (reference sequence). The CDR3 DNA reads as TGCAGTGCTATGCGGGCGGGAGGGACAGATACGCAGTATTTT. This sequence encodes CSAMRAGGTDTQYF.

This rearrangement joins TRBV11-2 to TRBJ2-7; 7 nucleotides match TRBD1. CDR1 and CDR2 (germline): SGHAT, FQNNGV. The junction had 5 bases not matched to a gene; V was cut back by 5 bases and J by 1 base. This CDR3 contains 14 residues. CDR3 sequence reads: CASSEWTGSYEQYF. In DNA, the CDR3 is TGTGCCAGCAGCGAGTGGACAGGATCCTACGAGCAGTACTTC.

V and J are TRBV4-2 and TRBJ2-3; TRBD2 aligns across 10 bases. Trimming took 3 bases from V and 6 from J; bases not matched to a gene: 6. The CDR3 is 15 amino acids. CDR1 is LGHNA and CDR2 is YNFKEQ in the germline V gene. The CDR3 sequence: CASSHSSGLADTQYF. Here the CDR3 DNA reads TGTGCCAGCAGCCATTCCTCGGGACTAGCGGATACGCAGTATTTT.

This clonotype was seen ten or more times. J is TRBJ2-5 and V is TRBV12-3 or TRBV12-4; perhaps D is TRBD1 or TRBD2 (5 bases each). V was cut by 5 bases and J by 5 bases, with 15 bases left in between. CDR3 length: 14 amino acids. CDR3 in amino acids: CASSPPGQLETQYF. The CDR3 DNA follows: TGTGCCAGCAGTCCACCGGGGCAGTTGGAGACCCAGTACTTC.

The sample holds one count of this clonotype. The CDR3 here is CASSGYRDAYEQYF. DNA of the CDR3: TGTGCCAGCAGTGGCTACAGGGATGCATACGAGCAGTACTTC. J is TRBJ2-7 and V is TRBV27; possibly TRBD1 for D (6 bases). Germline loops: CDR1 MNHEY, CDR2 SMNVEV (reference sequence). The CDR3 extends over 14 amino acids. V gave up 5 bases and J gave up 4 bases, with 15 bases separating them.

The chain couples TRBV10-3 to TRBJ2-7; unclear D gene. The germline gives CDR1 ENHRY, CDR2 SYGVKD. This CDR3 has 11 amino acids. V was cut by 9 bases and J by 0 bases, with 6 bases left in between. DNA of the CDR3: TGTGCCATGGGTTTCTCCTACGAGCAGTACTTC. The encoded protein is CAMGFSYEQYF.

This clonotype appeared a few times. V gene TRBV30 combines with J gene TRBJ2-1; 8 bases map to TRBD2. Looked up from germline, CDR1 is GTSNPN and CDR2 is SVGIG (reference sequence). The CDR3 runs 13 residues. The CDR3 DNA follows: TGTGCTTCGGCGGGAGGCTCCTACAATGAGCAGTTCTTC. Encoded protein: CASAGGSYNEQFF.

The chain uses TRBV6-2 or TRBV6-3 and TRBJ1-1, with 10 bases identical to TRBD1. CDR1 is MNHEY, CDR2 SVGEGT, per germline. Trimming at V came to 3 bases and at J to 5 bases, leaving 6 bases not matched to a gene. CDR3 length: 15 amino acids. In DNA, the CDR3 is TGTGCCAGCAGTTATCGGGACAGGGGCGGAACTGAAGCTTTCTTT. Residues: CASSYRDRGGTEAFF.

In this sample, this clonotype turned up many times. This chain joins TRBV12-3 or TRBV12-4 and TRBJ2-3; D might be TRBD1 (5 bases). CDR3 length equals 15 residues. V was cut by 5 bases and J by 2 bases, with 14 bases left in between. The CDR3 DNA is TGTGCCAGCAGTCCTCAGGGTAGTAACACAGATACGCAGTATTTT. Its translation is CASSPQGSNTDTQYF.

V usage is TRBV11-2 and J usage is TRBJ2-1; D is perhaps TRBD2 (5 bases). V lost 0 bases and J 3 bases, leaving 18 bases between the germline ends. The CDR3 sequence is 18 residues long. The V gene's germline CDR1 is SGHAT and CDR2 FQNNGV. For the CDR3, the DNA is TGTGCCAGCAGCTTAGATTGGCGCGGGTATGCCCTCTACAATGAGCAGTTCTTC. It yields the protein CASSLDWRGYALYNEQFF.

This CDR3 reads CASSPLDRAYEQYF. CDR3 sequence (DNA): TGTGCCAGCAGCCCACTAGACAGGGCTTACGAGCAGTACTTC. This chain joins TRBV5-6 and TRBJ2-7; 7 bases align to TRBD1. The CDR3 sequence is 14 residues long. Germline CDR1 and CDR2: SGHDT and YYEEEE. V shed 4 bases, J shed 4 bases, and the junction held 8 bases outside the gene matches. Full variable domain (outside the CDR3, taken from reference TRBV5-6 and TRBJ2-7): DAGVTQSPTHLIKTRGQQVTLRCSPKSGHDTVSWYQQALGQGPQFIFQYYEEEERQRGNFPDRFSGHQFPNYSSELNVNALLLGDSALYLCASSPLDRAYEQYFGPGTRLTVT.

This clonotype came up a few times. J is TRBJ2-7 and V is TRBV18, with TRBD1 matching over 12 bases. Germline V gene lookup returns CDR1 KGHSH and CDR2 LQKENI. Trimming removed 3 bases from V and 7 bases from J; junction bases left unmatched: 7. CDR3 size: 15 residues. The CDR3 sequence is CASSPGTGGTEEQYF. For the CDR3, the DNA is TGTGCCAGCTCACCCGGGACAGGGGGCACGGAAGAGCAGTACTTC. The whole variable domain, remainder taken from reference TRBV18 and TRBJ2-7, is NAGVMQNPRHLVRRRGQEARLRCSPMKGHSHVYWYRQLPEEGLKFMVYLQKENIIDESGMPKERFSAEFPKEGPSILRIQQVVRGDSAAYFCASSPGTGGTEEQYFGPGTRLTVT.